The 6 T cell receptor beta chains reported below all come from one sample, sequenced in a study of cytomegalovirus exposure and HLA in healthy donors. PCR involved 60 Vbeta and 13 Jbeta primers. Profiled with immunoSEQ multiplex PCR; TCRdb holds only in-frame clones, not every one. The sample lists approximately 140,000 clones, about 86% occurring once. Sequencing input: PBMCs. The receptors derive from a man aged 40-50 years in good health and CMV-seropositive.

The chain carries TRBV5-4 and TRBJ1-6, with 8 bases lining up with TRBD1. Germline values: CDR1 SGHNT, CDR2 YYREEE (reference sequence). V lost 4 bases, J lost 9 bases, and 12 bases stayed unmatched. The CDR3 length is 16 residues. The CDR3 nucleotides read TGTGCCAGCAGCCTGGGTTGGAGCAGGGGGCCTTCACCCCTCCACTTT. Translating it yields CASSLGWSRGPSPLHF.

The rearrangement uses TRBV10-1 and TRBJ2-2, with no clear D. The V end lost 6 bases, the J end lost 3 bases, and 5 bases lay between the germline ends. The CDR3 is made up of 12 amino acids. Per the germline V gene, CDR1 is WNHNN and CDR2 is SYGVQD (reference sequence). The CDR3 nucleotides are TGCGCCAGCAGGTCTCACACCGGGGAGCTGTTTTTT. It translates to CASRSHTGELFF.

The chain couples TRBV27 to TRBJ1-2; D might be TRBD1 (6 bases). CDR1 is MNHEY and CDR2 is SMNVEV in the germline V gene (reference sequence). The V end lost 5 bases, the J end lost 4 bases, and 14 bases lay between the germline ends. CDR3 length equals 14 residues. The CDR3 bases are TGTGCCAGCAGTCCTGGGGGGGCTAGCTATGGCTACACCTTC. Translation gives CASSPGGASYGYTF.

The V gene is TRBV30, the J gene TRBJ2-6; D is perhaps TRBD2 (5 bases). CDR3 length equals 16 residues. From germline, CDR1 is GTSNPN and CDR2 SVGIG (reference sequence). V was cut by 2 bases and J by 0 bases, with 11 bases left in between. This CDR3 is CAWSLGVSSGANVLTF. CDR3 nucleotides: TGTGCCTGGAGTCTCGGGGTAAGCTCTGGGGCCAACGTCCTGACTTTC. The full variable domain, rest sourced from reference TRBV30 and TRBJ2-6, is SQTIHQWPATLVQPVGSPLSLECTVEGTSNPNLYWYRQAAGRGLQLLFYSVGIGQISSEVPQNLSASRPQDRQFILSSKKLLLSDSGFYLCAWSLGVSSGANVLTFGAGSRLTVL.

The J gene is TRBJ2-1, the V gene TRBV18; 8 nucleotides line up with TRBD2. The CDR3 consists of 16 residues. Germline V gene lookup returns CDR1 KGHSH and CDR2 LQKENI. With V trimmed by 3 bases and J by 1 base, 5 bases remained unmatched. CDR3: CASSPIGGASYNEQFF. The CDR3 DNA is TGTGCCAGCTCACCCATCGGGGGGGCTTCCTACAATGAGCAGTTCTTC. The full variable domain, completed using reference TRBV18 and TRBJ2-1, is NAGVMQNPRHLVRRRGQEARLRCSPMKGHSHVYWYRQLPEEGLKFMVYLQKENIIDESGMPKERFSAEFPKEGPSILRIQQVVRGDSAAYFCASSPIGGASYNEQFFGPGTRLTVL.

The rearrangement uses TRBV6-1 and TRBJ2-5, with TRBD1 matching 10 bases. Germline V gives CDR1 MNHNS, CDR2 SASEGT. Unmatched junction bases numbered 4, after V lost 7 bases and J lost 2 bases. CDR3 length equals 14 residues. CDR3 loop: CASIRDRGQETQYF. The DNA for the CDR3 is TGTGCCAGCATTAGGGACAGGGGTCAAGAGACCCAGTACTTC.